Described below is a single TCR beta chain sequence and its context. The antigen is unknown. The CDR3 covers 13 residues. The V end was cut by 5 bases, the J end by 6 bases, with 13 bases between. The germline V gene has CDR1 MDHEN and CDR2 SYDVKM. This entry is derived from a study of cytomegalovirus exposure and HLA in healthy donors. Study conclusions and caveats: What TCR beta sequences reportedly achieved was accurate prediction of HLA-A and HLA-B alleles in most subjects. Differences between HLA loci emerged in a later analysis of TCR association rates, with DRB1 most and HLA-C fewest. For most TCR beta V segments, an earlier analysis put the productive rate at about 87% or about 30% of the time. Later analysis identified several of the most significant clusters that appeared linked to common viral pathogens.

PCR involved 60 Vbeta and 13 Jbeta primers. Assay: immunoSEQ multiplex PCR; the TCRdb copy retains only in-frame clones and omits some. The sample carries roughly 200,000 clones, 70% to 80% recorded once. The receptor's source is a male donor in good health and CMV-seronegative. This chain links TRBV28 with TRBJ1-1; tentatively, D is TRBD1 (6 bases). The specimen sequenced was PBMCs. The CDR3 reads CASSTGRGAEAFF. CDR3 in DNA: TGTGCCAGCAGTACAGGGAGAGGAGCTGAAGCTTTCTTT.